These T cell receptor beta chains were read from a single sample in a study of blood T cell repertoires in COVID-19. Repertoires were generated with immunoSEQ multiplex PCR, while TCRdb's copy carries only in-frame clones and drops some. The profile shows about 400,000 clones, under 90% of them singletons. The sample comprised PBMCs or T cells enriched from blood (not recorded which). Receptor source: a young woman who had recovered from COVID-19. Each CDR3 is given with its conserved first and last residue. D genes are given only for firm matches. A clone size is listed for some rows: how often the clone was seen (once, few, many), or a class if it is expanded.

>TRBJ2-7|TRBV6-5|TRBD1|.
TGTGCCATCGGCGTACTAGGGACAGGGGAGGACGAGCAGTACTTC
CAIGVLGTGEDEQYF
>TRBJ1-2|TRBV7-8|TRBD1|.
TGTGCCAGCAGCTTAGAGGGGACAGGGACCGGCTACACCTTC
CASSLEGTGTGYTF
>TRBJ2-3|TRBV7-2|TRBD2|.
TGTGCCAGCAGCTTTGGGTTAGCGGGAGGCCCCCTTGGAACAGATACGCAGTATTTT
CASSFGLAGGPLGTDTQYF
>TRBJ2-7|TRBV27|TRBD2|.
TGTGCCAGCAGTTTCTCCGGGGGGGACCGAACCTACGAGCAGTACTTC
CASSFSGGDRTYEQYF
>TRBJ1-5|TRBV5-8|TRBD1|.
TGTGCCAGCAGCTTGGGAGACAGGGACCAAGATCAGCCCCAGCATTTT
CASSLGDRDQDQPQHF
>TRBJ1-5|TRBV12-3/TRBV12-4|TRBD1|.
TGTGCCAGTCAAGACAGGGGAAATCAGCCCCAGCATTTT
CASQDRGNQPQHF
>TRBJ2-7|TRBV10-3|TRBD2|.
TGTGCCATCAGTCCCCCGAGCGGGAGCGTCAACGAGCAGTACTTC
CAISPPSGSVNEQYF
>TRBJ2-3|TRBV30|TRBD1|.
TGTGCCTGGAGTTTTACAGGGGATGGAACAGATACGCAGTATTTT
CAWSFTGDGTDTQYF
>TRBJ2-1|TRBV11-2|TRBD2|once
TGTGCCAGCAGCTTAGGCTGGGGGACTAGCTATGAGCAGTTCTTC
CASSLGWGTSYEQFF
>TRBJ2-1|TRBV29-1|TRBD2|.
TGCAGCGTTGAAGGGCTAGCGGGGTTCCTCTCCTACAATGAGCAGTTCTTC
CSVEGLAGFLSYNEQFF
>TRBJ1-1|TRBV28|.|.
TGTGCCAGCAGCCCGGACAGATGGGGGCAAGCTTTCTTT
CASSPDRWGQAFF
>TRBJ2-7|TRBV3-1/TRBV3-2|.|.
TGTGCCAGCAGCCTGGGTGGCGGGTTGCGAGAGCAGTACTTC
CASSLGGGLREQYF
>TRBJ1-2|TRBV7-3|.|.
TGTGCCAGCAGCCAAGACAGGAACTATGGCTACACCTTC
CASSQDRNYGYTF
>TRBJ1-1|TRBV6-5|.|once
TGTGCCAGCAGTTACTCCCCAGGGGAGGGGACTGAAGCTTTCTTT
CASSYSPGEGTEAFF
>TRBJ1-1|TRBV24-1|.|.
TGTGCCACCAGGTCAGGGACTGAAGCTTTCTTT
CATRSGTEAFF
>TRBJ2-2|TRBV9|.|.
TGTGCCAGCAGCTTTGGAGGCACCACCGGGGAGCTGTTTTTT
CASSFGGTTGELFF
>TRBJ2-7|TRBV28|TRBD1|.
TGTGCCAGCAGTTTAGGGACAGGGGGCGCGTACGAGCAGTACTTC
CASSLGTGGAYEQYF
>TRBJ1-5|TRBV19|TRBD1|few
TGTGCCAGCCGGGACAGGGGGCTTCAGCCCCAGCATTTT
CASRDRGLQPQHF
>TRBJ1-1|TRBV6-5|.|.
TGTGCCAGCAGTTACTCGTTTTCAGGCAGAACTGAAGCTTTCTTT
CASSYSFSGRTEAFF
>TRBJ2-7|TRBV28|.|.
TGTGCCAGCAGTCCTCCTACTGATTTCTCCTACGAGCAGTACTTC
CASSPPTDFSYEQYF
>TRBJ2-7|TRBV2|.|.
TGTGCCAGCAGTGCGTCCTTCCGTCCAGTTGACAGCTACGAGCAGTACTTC
CASSASFRPVDSYEQYF
>TRBJ2-1|TRBV27|TRBD1|.
TGTGCCAGCAGTTTATCGAACAACAGGGACAGCTCCTACAATGAGCAGTTCTTC
CASSLSNNRDSSYNEQFF
>TRBJ2-2|TRBV27|.|.
TGTGCCAGCACTTTCCGATCCCACAGGGCGACGAACACCGGGGAGCTGTTTTTT
CASTFRSHRATNTGELFF
>TRBJ1-1|TRBV5-1|TRBD1|.
TGCGCCAGCAGCGACGGACAGGGATTGACTGAAGCTTTCTTT
CASSDGQGLTEAFF
>TRBJ2-1|TRBV27|TRBD2|once
TGTGCCAGCAGTTTATCGCGCGCTAGCGGGAGTGATGAGCAGTTCTTC
CASSLSRASGSDEQFF
>TRBJ1-4|TRBV2|TRBD1|.
TGTGCCAGCAGTGACATGGGACAGGGGAACGAAAAACTGTTTTTT
CASSDMGQGNEKLFF
>TRBJ2-1|TRBV7-9|.|.
TGTGCCCACGACTACTCCGGTGAGCAGTTCTTC
CAHDYSGEQFF
>TRBJ2-1|TRBV14|.|.
TGTGCCAGCAGCCAAACAGGTCACCATGGAAATGAGCAGTTCTTC
CASSQTGHHGNEQFF
>TRBJ2-1|TRBV24-1|.|.
TGTGCCACCAGTGATTATGGAGACAGGACAAACAATGAGCAGTTCTTC
CATSDYGDRTNNEQFF
>TRBJ1-1|TRBV18|TRBD1|.
TGTGCCAGCTCCCCCGGGACAGGGCTCACCGGCGGCATGAACACTGAAGCTTTCTTT
CASSPGTGLTGGMNTEAFF
>TRBJ1-6|TRBV4-3|.|.
TGCGCCAGCAGCCCAACGGAGGGAGGTTCACCCCTCCACTTT
CASSPTEGGSPLHF
>TRBJ2-7|TRBV6-6|TRBD1|.
TGTGCCAGCAGTTCCGGGACAGGGATCCACGAGCAGTACTTC
CASSSGTGIHEQYF
>TRBJ1-1|TRBV5-1|.|.
TGCGCCAGCAGCTTGGAGGGAGGGATAATAACTGAAGCTTTCTTT
CASSLEGGIITEAFF
>TRBJ2-1|TRBV20-1|.|.
TGCAGTTGCTCGGAGGAGGACGAGCAGTTCTTC
CSCSEEDEQFF
>TRBJ2-2|TRBV29-1|TRBD2|.
TGCAGCGTTGCGGTGGGAGGGCCGACCGGGGAGCTGTTTTTT
CSVAVGGPTGELFF
>TRBJ1-4|TRBV12-3/TRBV12-4|TRBD1|.
TGTGCCAGCGGGACAGGGTCGGTCGAAAAACTGTTTTTT
CASGTGSVEKLFF
>TRBJ1-4|TRBV28|TRBD1|.
TGTGCCAGCAGTTTCCCCAGGGGGCCGCCTAATGAAAAACTGTTTTTT
CASSFPRGPPNEKLFF
>TRBJ1-2|TRBV7-9|.|.
TGTGCCAGCAGCTTATCAGGGGATTTTAACTATGGCTACACCTTC
CASSLSGDFNYGYTF
>TRBJ2-7|TRBV5-6|TRBD2|.
TGTGCCAGCAGCTTGTCCCTAGCGGGGGTTAGCTCCTACGAGCAGTACTTC
CASSLSLAGVSSYEQYF
>TRBJ1-2|TRBV25-1|.|.
TGTGCCAGCAGTGAAGGAGGGTTTCGCTATGGCTACACCTTC
CASSEGGFRYGYTF
>TRBJ2-3|TRBV9|.|.
TGTGCCAGCAGCGTATCCCGGGTGAGCACAGATACGCAGTATTTT
CASSVSRVSTDTQYF
>TRBJ1-1|TRBV28|.|few
TGTGCCAGCCGGGACTTTGTAGTTCAAATACGAAATTCGAACACTGAAGCTTTCTTT
CASRDFVVQIRNSNTEAFF
>TRBJ2-5|TRBV19|.|.
TGTGCCAGTAGTATAGGGGGCAGCCAAGAGACCCAGTACTTC
CASSIGGSQETQYF
>TRBJ2-7|TRBV11-2|TRBD2|once
TGTGCCAGCAGCTTGAGTAGCGGGGGGTTTTACGAGCAGTACTTC
CASSLSSGGFYEQYF
>TRBJ1-3|TRBV7-9|TRBD1|.
TGTGCCAGCAGCTTAGACGTAACAACAGGGGTTGGAAACACCATATATTTT
CASSLDVTTGVGNTIYF
>TRBJ1-6|TRBV4-3|.|once
TGCGCCAGCGGGACGAACAGCGGGAGGAATTCACCCCTCCACTTT
CASGTNSGRNSPLHF
>TRBJ2-1|TRBV30|.|.
TGTGCCTGGAGGGACGCGAGGGATGAGCAGTTCTTC
CAWRDARDEQFF